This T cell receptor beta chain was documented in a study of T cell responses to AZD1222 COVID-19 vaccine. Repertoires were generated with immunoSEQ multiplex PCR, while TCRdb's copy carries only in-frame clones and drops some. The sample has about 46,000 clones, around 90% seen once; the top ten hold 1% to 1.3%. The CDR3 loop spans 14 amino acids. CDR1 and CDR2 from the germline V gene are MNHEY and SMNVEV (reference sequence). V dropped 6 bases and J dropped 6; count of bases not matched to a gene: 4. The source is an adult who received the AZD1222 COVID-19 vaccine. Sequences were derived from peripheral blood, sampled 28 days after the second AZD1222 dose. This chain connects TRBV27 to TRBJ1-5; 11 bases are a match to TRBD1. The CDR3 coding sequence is TGTGCCAGCAGGGGGACAGGGGGAATTCAGCCCCAGCATTTT. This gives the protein CASRGTGGIQPQHF.